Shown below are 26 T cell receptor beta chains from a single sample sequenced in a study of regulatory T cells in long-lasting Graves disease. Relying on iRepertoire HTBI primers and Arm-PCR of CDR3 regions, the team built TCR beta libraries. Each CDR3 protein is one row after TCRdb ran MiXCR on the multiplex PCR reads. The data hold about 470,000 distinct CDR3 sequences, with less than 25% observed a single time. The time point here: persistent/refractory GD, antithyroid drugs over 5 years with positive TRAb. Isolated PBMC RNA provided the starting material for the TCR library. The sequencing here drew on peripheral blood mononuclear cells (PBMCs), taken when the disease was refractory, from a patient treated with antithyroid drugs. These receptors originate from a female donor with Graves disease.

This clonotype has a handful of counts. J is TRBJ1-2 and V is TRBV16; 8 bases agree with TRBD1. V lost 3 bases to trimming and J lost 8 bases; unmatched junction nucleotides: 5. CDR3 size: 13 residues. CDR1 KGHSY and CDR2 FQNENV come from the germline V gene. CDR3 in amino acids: CASSQSDRVGYTF. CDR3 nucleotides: TGTGCCAGCAGCCAGTCGGACAGGGTCGGCTACACCTTC.

The CDR3 loop reads CASSQGQGVQPQHF. The CDR3 DNA reads as TGTGCCAGCAGCCAGGGACAGGGAGTTCAGCCCCAGCATTTT. The chain joins TRBV7-9 to TRBJ1-5; 9 positions match TRBD1. CDR1 is SEHNR, CDR2 FQNEAQ, per germline (reference sequence). Trimming took 5 bases from V and 6 from J; bases not matched to a gene: 5. The CDR3 spans 14 residues.

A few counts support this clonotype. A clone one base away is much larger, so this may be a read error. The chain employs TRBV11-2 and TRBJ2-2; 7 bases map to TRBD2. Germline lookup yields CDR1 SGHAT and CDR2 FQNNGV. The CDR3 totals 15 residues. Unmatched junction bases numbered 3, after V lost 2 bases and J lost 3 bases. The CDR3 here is CASSLSGAHTGELFF. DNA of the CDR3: TGTGCCAGCAGCTTAAGCGGGGCGCACACCGGGGAGCTGTTTTTT. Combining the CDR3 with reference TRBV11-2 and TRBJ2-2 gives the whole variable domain EAGVAQSPRYKIIEKRQSVAFWCNPISGHATLYWYQQILGQGPKLLIQFQNNGVVDDSQLPKDRFSAERLKGVDSTLKIQPAKLEDSAVYLCASSLSGAHTGELFFGEGSRLTVL.

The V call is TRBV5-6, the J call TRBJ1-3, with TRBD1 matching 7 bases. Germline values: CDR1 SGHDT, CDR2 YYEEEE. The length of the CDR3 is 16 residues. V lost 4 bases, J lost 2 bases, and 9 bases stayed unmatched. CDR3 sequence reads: CASSLLPTGTGNTIYF. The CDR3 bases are TGTGCCAGCAGCCTCCTACCGACAGGGACTGGAAACACCATATATTTT.

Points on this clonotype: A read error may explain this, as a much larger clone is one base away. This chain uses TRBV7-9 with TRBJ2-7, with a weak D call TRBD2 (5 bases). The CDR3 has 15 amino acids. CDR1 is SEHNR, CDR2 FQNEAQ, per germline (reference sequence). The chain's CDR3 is CASSLVGADSCEQYF. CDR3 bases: TGTGCCAGCAGCCTCGTCGGAGCGGACTCCTGCGAGCAGTACTTC.

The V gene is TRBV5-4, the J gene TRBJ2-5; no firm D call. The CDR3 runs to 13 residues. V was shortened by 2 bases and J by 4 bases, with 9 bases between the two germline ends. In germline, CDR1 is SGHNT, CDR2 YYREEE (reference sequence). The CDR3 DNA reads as TGTGCCAGCAGCTTTGACACCGTAGAGACCCAGTACTTC. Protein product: CASSFDTVETQYF.

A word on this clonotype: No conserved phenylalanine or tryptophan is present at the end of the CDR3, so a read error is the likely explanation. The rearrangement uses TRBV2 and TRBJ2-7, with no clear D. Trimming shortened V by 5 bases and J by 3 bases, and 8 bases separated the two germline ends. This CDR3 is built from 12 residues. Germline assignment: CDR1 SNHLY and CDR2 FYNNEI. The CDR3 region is CASSRLGYEQYL. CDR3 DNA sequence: TGTGCCAGCAGTAGACTTGGCTACGAGCAGTACCTC.

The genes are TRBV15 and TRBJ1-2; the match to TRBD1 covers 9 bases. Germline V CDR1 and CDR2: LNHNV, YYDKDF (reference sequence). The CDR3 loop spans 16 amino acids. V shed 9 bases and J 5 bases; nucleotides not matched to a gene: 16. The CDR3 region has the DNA TGTGCCACGGGTGCCCTAACAGGGGGCGCGGGATATGGCTACACCTTC. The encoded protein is CATGALTGGAGYGYTF.

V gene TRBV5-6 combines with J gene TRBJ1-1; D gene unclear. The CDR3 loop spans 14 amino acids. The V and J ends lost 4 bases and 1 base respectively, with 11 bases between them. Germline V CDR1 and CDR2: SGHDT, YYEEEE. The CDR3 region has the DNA TGTGCCAGCAGCATAGGTGTTTGGAACACTGAAGCTTTCTTT. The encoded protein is CASSIGVWNTEAFF.

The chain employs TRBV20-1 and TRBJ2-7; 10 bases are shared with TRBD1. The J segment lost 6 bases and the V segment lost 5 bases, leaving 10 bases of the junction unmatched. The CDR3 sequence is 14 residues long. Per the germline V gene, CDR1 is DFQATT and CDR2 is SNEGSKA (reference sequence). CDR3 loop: CSAHPPGQGSEQYF. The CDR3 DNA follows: TGCAGTGCTCACCCTCCGGGACAGGGGTCCGAGCAGTACTTC.

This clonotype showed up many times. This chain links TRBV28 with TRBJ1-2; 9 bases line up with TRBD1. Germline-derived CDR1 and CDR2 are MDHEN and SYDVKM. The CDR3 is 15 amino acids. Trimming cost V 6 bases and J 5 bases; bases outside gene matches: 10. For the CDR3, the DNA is TGTGCCAGCAGATCCGATAACAGGGGGCGATATGGCTACACCTTC. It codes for CASRSDNRGRYGYTF.

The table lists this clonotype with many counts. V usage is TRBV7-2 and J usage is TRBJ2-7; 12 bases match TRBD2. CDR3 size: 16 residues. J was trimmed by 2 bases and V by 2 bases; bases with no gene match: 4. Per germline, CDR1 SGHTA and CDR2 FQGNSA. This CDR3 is CASSLYLAGGTYEQYF. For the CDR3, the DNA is TGTGCCAGCAGCTTATATCTAGCGGGAGGGACCTACGAGCAGTACTTC.

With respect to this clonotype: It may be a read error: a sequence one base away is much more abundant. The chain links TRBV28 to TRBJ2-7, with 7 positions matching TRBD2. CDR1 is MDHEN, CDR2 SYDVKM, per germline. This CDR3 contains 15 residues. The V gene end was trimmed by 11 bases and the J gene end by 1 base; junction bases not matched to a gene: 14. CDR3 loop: CAGTPGGSTSYEQYF. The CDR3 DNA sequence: TGTGCCGGCACCCCCGGCGGGAGTACATCCTACGAGCAGTACTTC.

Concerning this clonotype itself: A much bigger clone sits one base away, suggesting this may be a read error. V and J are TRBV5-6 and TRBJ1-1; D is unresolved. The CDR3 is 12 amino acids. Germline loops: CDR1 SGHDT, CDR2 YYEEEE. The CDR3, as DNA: TGTGCCAGCAGCTTGCGTGTCTCTGAAGCTCTCTTT. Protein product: CASSLRVSEALF.

The CDR3 is CASSATRGREQYF. The CDR3 nucleotides read TGTGCCAGCAGTGCGACAAGGGGAAGGGAGCAGTACTTC. The V gene is TRBV6-1, the J gene TRBJ2-7; tentatively, D is TRBD1 (5 bases). This CDR3 has 13 amino acids. Germline assignment: CDR1 MNHNS and CDR2 SASEGT. V was clipped by 4 bases and J by 7 bases, with 14 bases between them.

The DNA for the CDR3 is TGTGCCAGCAAGCCAGGGGTTATAGGTGAAAAACTGTTTTTT. It yields the protein CASKPGVIGEKLFF. The chain links TRBV6-1 to TRBJ1-4; weak D call: TRBD1 (6 bases). CDR3 length: 14 amino acids. CDR1 is MNHNS, CDR2 SASEGT, per germline. Trimming left V 7 bases short and J 7 bases short, with 16 bases between.

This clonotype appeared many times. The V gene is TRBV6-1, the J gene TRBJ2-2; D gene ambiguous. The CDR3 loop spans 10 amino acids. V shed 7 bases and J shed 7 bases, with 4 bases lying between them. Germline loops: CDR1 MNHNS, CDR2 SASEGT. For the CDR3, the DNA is TGTGCCAGCACCGGCGGGGAGCTGTTTTTT. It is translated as CASTGGELFF.

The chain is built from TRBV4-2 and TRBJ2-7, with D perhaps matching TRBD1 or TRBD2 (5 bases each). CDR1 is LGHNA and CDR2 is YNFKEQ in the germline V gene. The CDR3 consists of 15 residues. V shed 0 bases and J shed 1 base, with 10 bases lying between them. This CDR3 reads CASSQDGTESYEQYF. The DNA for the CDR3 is TGTGCCAGCAGCCAAGATGGGACGGAATCCTACGAGCAGTACTTC.

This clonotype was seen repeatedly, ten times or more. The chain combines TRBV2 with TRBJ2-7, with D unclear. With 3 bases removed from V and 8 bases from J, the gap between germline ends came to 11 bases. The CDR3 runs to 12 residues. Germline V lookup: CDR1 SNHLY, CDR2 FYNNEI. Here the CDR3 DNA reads TGTGCCAGCAGTGAGGGTAACGATCAGCAGTACTTC. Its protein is CASSEGNDQQYF. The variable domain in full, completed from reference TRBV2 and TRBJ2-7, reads EPEVTQTPSHQVTQMGQEVILRCVPISNHLYFYWYRQILGQKVEFLVSFYNNEISEKSEIFDDQFSVERPDGSNFTLKIRSTKLEDSAMYFCASSEGNDQQYFGPGTRLTVT.

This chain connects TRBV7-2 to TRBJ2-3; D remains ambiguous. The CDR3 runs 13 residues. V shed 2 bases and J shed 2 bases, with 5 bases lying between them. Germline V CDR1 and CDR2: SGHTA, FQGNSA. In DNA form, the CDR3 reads TGTGCCAGCAGCTTAAGTTTCACAGATACGCAGTATTTT. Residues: CASSLSFTDTQYF.

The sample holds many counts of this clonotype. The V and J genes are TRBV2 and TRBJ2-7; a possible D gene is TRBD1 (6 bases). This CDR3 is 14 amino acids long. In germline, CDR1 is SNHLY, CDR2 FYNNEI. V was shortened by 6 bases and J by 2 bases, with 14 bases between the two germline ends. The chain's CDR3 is CASRNGTLPYEQYF. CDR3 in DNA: TGTGCCAGCAGAAACGGGACACTTCCCTACGAGCAGTACTTC. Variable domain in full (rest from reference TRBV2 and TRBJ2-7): EPEVTQTPSHQVTQMGQEVILRCVPISNHLYFYWYRQILGQKVEFLVSFYNNEISEKSEIFDDQFSVERPDGSNFTLKIRSTKLEDSAMYFCASRNGTLPYEQYFGPGTRLTVT.

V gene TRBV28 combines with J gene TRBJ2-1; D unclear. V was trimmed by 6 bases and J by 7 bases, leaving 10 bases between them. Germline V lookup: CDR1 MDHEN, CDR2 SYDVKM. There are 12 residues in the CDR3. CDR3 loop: CASRHYSNEQFF. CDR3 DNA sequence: TGTGCCAGCAGACACTACTCAAATGAGCAGTTCTTC.

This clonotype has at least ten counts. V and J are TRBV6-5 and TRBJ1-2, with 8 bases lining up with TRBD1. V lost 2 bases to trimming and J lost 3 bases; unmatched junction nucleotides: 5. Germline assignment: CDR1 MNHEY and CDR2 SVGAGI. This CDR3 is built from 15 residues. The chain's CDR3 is CASSYGAGGYYGYTF. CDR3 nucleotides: TGTGCCAGCAGTTACGGTGCAGGGGGCTACTATGGCTACACCTTC.

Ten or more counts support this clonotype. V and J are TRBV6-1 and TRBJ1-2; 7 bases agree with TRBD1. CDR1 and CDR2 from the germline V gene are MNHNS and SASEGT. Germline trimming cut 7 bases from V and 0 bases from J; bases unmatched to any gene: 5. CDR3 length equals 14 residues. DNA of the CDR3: TGTGCCAGCACCAGGGGGGCTTCTAACTATGGCTACACCTTC. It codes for CASTRGASNYGYTF.

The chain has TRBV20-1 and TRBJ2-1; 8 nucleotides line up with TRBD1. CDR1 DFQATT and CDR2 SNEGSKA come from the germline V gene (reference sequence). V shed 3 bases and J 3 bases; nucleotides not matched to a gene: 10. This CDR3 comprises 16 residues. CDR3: CSARGLLGTGYNEQFF. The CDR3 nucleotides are TGCAGTGCTAGGGGTCTACTCGGGACAGGCTACAATGAGCAGTTCTTC.

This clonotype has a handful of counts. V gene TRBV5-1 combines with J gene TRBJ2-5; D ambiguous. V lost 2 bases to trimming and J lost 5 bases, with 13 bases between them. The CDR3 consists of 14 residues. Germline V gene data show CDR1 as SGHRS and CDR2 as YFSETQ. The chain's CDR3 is CASSFFTPQETQYF. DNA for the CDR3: TGCGCCAGCAGCTTTTTCACTCCCCAGGAGACCCAGTACTTC.